The 12 T cell receptor beta chains reported below all come from one sample, sequenced in a study of T cells in localized non-small cell lung cancer. Sequenced by immunoSEQ multiplex PCR; TCRdb stores in-frame clones only, minus some. Of about 1,800 clones in the sample, around 42% were seen once. This specimen consisted of lung tumor tissue, obtained before any cancer treatment. These receptor sequences come from a male donor at least 60 years old with stage II lung adenocarcinoma.

Only a few counts were recorded for this clone. The CDR3 region has the DNA TGTGCCAGCAGTATGGGGTTGGAGGGGGCTGAAGCTTTCTTT. Its translation: CASSMGLEGAEAFF. The chain combines TRBV11-3 with TRBJ1-1, with a tentative D call TRBD1 (6 bases). V was cut by 6 bases and J by 6 bases, with 17 bases left in between. CDR1 and CDR2 from the germline V gene are SGHNT and YENEEA. The CDR3 length is 14 residues.

The chain couples TRBV30 to TRBJ1-3; D is perhaps TRBD1 (5 bases). This CDR3 has 14 residues. CDR1 is GTSNPN and CDR2 is SVGIG in the germline V gene (reference sequence). V was shortened by 0 bases and J by 4 bases, with 10 bases between the two germline ends. The CDR3 reads CAWSVVQGGNTIYF. The DNA of the CDR3 is TGTGCCTGGAGTGTAGTTCAGGGAGGAAACACCATATATTTT.

By share of the sample, this clone is medium-sized. This chain joins TRBV4-1 and TRBJ2-7; the match to TRBD2 covers 12 bases. The CDR3 covers 14 residues. Germline assignment: CDR1 MGHRA and CDR2 YSYEKL. The J segment lost 5 bases and the V segment lost 5 bases, leaving 4 bases of the junction unmatched. CDR3 loop: CASSLGLAGHEQYF. The CDR3 DNA follows: TGCGCCAGCAGCTTGGGACTAGCGGGTCACGAGCAGTACTTC.

This rearrangement joins TRBV28 to TRBJ2-7; TRBD1 agrees at 7 bases. The junction had 11 bases not matched to a gene; V was cut back by 4 bases and J by 2 bases. This CDR3 comprises 16 residues. The germline CDR1 and CDR2 sequences are MDHEN and SYDVKM. The CDR3 here is CASSSIHRGSPYEQYF. The CDR3 region has the DNA TGTGCCAGCAGTTCGATACACAGGGGATCCCCCTACGAGCAGTACTTC.

This clone was seen a few times. J is TRBJ2-1 and V is TRBV30; D possibly uses TRBD1 or TRBD2 (5 bases each). Per germline, CDR1 GTSNPN and CDR2 SVGIG (reference sequence). The CDR3 is 14 amino acids. V was shortened by 5 bases and J by 6 bases, with 17 bases between the two germline ends. For the CDR3, the DNA is TGTGCCTGGGGTTTGGGACGGGTGACCAATGAGCAGTTCTTC. It codes for CAWGLGRVTNEQFF.

This clone was counted only a few times. The J gene is TRBJ1-1, the V gene TRBV19; TRBD1 agrees at 8 bases. J lost 1 base, V lost 4 bases, and 11 bases had no gene match. The CDR3 consists of 17 residues. CDR1 LNHDA and CDR2 SQIVND come from the germline V gene (reference sequence). This chain's CDR3 is CASSKTTGATTNTEAFF. DNA for the CDR3: TGTGCCAGTAGTAAGACGACAGGGGCGACGACGAACACTGAAGCTTTCTTT.

The genes are TRBV28 and TRBJ1-2, with 10 bases matching TRBD1. The germline V gene has CDR1 MDHEN and CDR2 SYDVKM. Trimming took 6 bases from V and 3 from J; bases not matched to a gene: 10. CDR3 length equals 16 residues. The chain's CDR3 is CASSIRDRGPYYGYTF. CDR3 DNA sequence: TGTGCCAGCAGCATCCGGGACAGGGGACCCTACTATGGCTACACCTTC.

By proportion, this clone is large. A read error may produce the germline difference seen at one junction end. The gene calls are TRBV6-8 and TRBJ2-2; 7 bases match TRBD2. Germline CDR1 MNHGY, CDR2 SAAAGT. The CDR3 spans 15 residues. The CDR3 sequence: CASSDSSGNTGELFF. As DNA, the CDR3 is TGTGCCAGCAGTGACTCTAGCGGGAACACCGGGGAGCTGTTTTTT.

The chain joins TRBV19 to TRBJ2-5; 14 bases are shared with TRBD2. This CDR3 is built from 18 residues. CDR1 and CDR2 from the germline V gene are LNHDA and SQIVND (reference sequence). The V segment lost 3 bases and the J segment 3 bases; nucleotides outside the gene matches: 9. CDR3 DNA: TGTGCCAGTAGTATCCGTCCCGGGACTAGCGGGAGAAAAGAGACCCAGTACTTC. Translation: CASSIRPGTSGRKETQYF. Filled out from reference TRBV19 and TRBJ2-5, the complete variable domain reads DGGITQSPKYLFRKEGQNVTLSCEQNLNHDAMYWYRQDPGQGLRLIYYSQIVNDFQKGDIAEGYSVSREKKESFPLTVTSAQKNPTAFYLCASSIRPGTSGRKETQYFGPGTRLLVL.

The gene calls are TRBV25-1 and TRBJ2-7; 12 nucleotides match TRBD2. Germline V gene sequence: CDR1 MGHDK, CDR2 SYGVNS. The CDR3 extends over 15 amino acids. V was pared by 4 bases and J by 5 bases, with 6 bases of the junction left unmatched. The CDR3 coding sequence is TGTGCCAGCAGTGCTAGCGGGAGGGCCGCGCACGAGCAGTACTTC. Translating gives CASSASGRAAHEQYF.

V gene TRBV28 combines with J gene TRBJ1-5, with D tentatively TRBD1 (5 bases). With 3 bases removed from V and 6 bases from J, the gap between germline ends came to 6 bases. In germline, CDR1 is MDHEN, CDR2 SYDVKM. The CDR3 covers 12 residues. The CDR3 DNA reads as TGTGCCAGCAGTTTCAGGGCTCAGCCCCAGCATTTT. Amino acid sequence: CASSFRAQPQHF.

This chain connects TRBV19 to TRBJ2-2; TRBD1 might be the D (6 bases). Germline V gene sequence: CDR1 LNHDA, CDR2 SQIVND (reference sequence). Trimming removed 5 bases at V and 6 bases at J, with 19 bases between. The CDR3 length is 16 residues. The CDR3 DNA is TGTGCCAGTAGTTGGGGGACAATTTTAAACCCCGGGGAGCTGTTTTTT. It codes for CASSWGTILNPGELFF.